The source of this TCR beta chain is a study of shared clonotypes between healthy human individuals. The CDR3 runs 15 residues. Germline values: CDR1 KGHSH, CDR2 LQKENI. With respect to this clone: Mismatch with germline at one junction end may stem from a read error.

The assay was immunoSEQ multiplex PCR, and TCRdb's table has in-frame clones only and misses some. The data contain some 500,000 clones, 70% to 80% of them seen just once; the ten biggest clones take up 9.5% to 15%. The TCR was taken from a middle-aged woman in good health. Some clones in this sample may be carry-over from other donors' samples. The sample taken for sequencing was PBMCs. The rearrangement joins TRBV18 to TRBJ2-1; D possibly corresponds to TRBD1 (6 bases). CDR3 in amino acids: CASSPQGYKKNEQFF. CDR3 sequence (DNA): TGTGCCAGCTCGCCACAGGGTTATAAGAAAAATGAGCAGTTCTTC. The complete variable domain, with remaining parts taken from reference TRBV18 and TRBJ2-1, reads NAGVMQNPRHLVRRRGQEARLRCSPMKGHSHVYWYRQLPEEGLKFMVYLQKENIIDESGMPKERFSAEFPKEGPSILRIQQVVRGDSAAYFCASSPQGYKKNEQFFGPGTRLTVL.